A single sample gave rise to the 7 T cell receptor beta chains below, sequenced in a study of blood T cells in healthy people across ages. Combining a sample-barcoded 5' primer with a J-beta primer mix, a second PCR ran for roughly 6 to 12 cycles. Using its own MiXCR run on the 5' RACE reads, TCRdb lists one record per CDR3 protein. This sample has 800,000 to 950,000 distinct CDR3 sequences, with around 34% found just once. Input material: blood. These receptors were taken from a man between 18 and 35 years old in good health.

The CDR3 loop is CASSSGQPPYEQYF. CDR3 sequence (DNA): TGTGCCAGCAGTTCAGGACAGCCTCCTTACGAGCAGTACTTC. This chain connects TRBV28 to TRBJ2-7, with D maybe TRBD1 (6 bases). Germline V CDR1 and CDR2: MDHEN, SYDVKM. The CDR3 covers 14 residues. Trimming cost V 4 bases and J 4 bases, with 14 bases left between them.

The CDR3 here is CASSFQRGREQYF. DNA for the CDR3: TGTGCCAGCAGCTTTCAGAGGGGCCGCGAGCAGTACTTC. The J gene is TRBJ2-7, the V gene TRBV7-2; D is possibly TRBD1 or TRBD2 (5 bases each). This CDR3 is built from 13 residues. The V and J ends lost 3 bases and 6 bases respectively, with 12 bases between them. From germline, CDR1 is SGHTA and CDR2 FQGNSA.

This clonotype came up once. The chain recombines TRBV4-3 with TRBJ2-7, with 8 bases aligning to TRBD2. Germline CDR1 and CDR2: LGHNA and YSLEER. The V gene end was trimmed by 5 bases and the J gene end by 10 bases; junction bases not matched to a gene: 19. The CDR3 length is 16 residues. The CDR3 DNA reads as TGCGCCAGCAGCACCGGACTAGCCCCCCTGGGAGAGATCCAGTACTTC. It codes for CASSTGLAPLGEIQYF.

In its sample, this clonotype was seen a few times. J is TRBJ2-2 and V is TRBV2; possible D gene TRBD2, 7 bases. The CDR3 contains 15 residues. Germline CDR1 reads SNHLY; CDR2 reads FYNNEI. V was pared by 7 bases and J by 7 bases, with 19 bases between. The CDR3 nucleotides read TGTGCCAGCAATACCGGGGGGCCTTGGAACGGGGAGCTGTTTTTT. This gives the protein CASNTGGPWNGELFF.

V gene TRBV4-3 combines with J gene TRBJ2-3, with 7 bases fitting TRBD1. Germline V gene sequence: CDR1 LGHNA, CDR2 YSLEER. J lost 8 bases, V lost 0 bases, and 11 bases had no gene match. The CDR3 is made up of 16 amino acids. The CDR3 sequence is CASSQDRGRAGGTQYF. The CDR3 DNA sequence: TGCGCCAGCAGCCAAGATCGGGGCCGGGCAGGGGGTACGCAGTATTTT.

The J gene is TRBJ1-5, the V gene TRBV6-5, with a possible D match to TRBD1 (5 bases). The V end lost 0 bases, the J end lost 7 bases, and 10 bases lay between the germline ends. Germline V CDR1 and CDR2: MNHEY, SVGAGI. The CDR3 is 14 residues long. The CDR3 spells CASSYSPGRQPQHF. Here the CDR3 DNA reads TGTGCCAGCAGTTACTCGCCAGGGAGACAGCCCCAGCATTTT.

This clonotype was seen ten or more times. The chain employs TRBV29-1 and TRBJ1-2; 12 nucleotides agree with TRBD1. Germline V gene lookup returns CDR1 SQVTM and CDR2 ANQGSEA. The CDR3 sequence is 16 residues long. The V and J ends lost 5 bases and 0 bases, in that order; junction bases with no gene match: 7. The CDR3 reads CSVYGTGGPSNYGYTF. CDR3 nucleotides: TGCAGCGTTTATGGGACAGGGGGCCCTTCTAACTATGGCTACACCTTC.